A single sample gave rise to the 22 T cell receptor beta chains below, sequenced in a study of shared clonotypes between healthy human individuals. Naivety among CD8 cells was defined by CD45RO negativity and positive CCR7 selection, thereby excluding terminally differentiated effector memory CD45RA+ cells. Profiling relied on immunoSEQ multiplex PCR, and the TCRdb table lists in-frame clones only, not all of them. The top ten hold approximately 25% of the sample, which has under 1 million clones, roughly 92% seen once. The sequenced sample consisted of naive CD8+ T cells sorted from blood. These receptors were collected from a man under 40 in good health.

The V gene is TRBV5-1, the J gene TRBJ2-1, with a weak D call TRBD2 (5 bases). V shed 1 base and J shed 7 bases, with 15 bases lying between them. The CDR3 extends over 15 amino acids. Germline values: CDR1 SGHRS, CDR2 YFSETQ. The CDR3 DNA is TGCGCCAGCAGCTTGACGAGGGAGACCGTTAATGAGCAGTTCTTC. Its translation is CASSLTRETVNEQFF. Drawing the rest from reference TRBV5-1 and TRBJ2-1, the complete variable domain is KAGVTQTPRYLIKTRGQQVTLSCSPISGHRSVSWYQQTPGQGLQFLFEYFSETQRNKGNFPGRFSGRQFSNSRSEMNVSTLELGDSALYLCASSLTRETVNEQFFGPGTRLTVL.

This clone was found a few times. V and J are TRBV2 and TRBJ1-2, with TRBD1 as a possible D gene (6 bases). Germline lookup yields CDR1 SNHLY and CDR2 FYNNEI. The CDR3 totals 11 residues. V lost 10 bases, J lost 8 bases, and 14 bases lay in between. The CDR3 spells CATTGPDGYTF. The CDR3, as DNA: TGTGCCACAACAGGGCCGGACGGCTACACCTTC.

This rearrangement joins TRBV10-3 to TRBJ2-1, with D unclear. The germline CDR1 and CDR2 sequences are ENHRY and SYGVKD. This CDR3 is 14 amino acids long. The V gene lost 2 bases and the J gene lost 8 bases, with 13 bases spanning the gap. In DNA, the CDR3 is TGTGCCATCAGTGAGCCGGGCCTAGGCGATGAGCAGTTCTTC. This sequence encodes CAISEPGLGDEQFF.

The chain is built from TRBV7-9 and TRBJ2-1; TRBD1 agrees at 7 bases. The CDR3 is 16 residues long. V lost 5 bases to trimming and J lost 7 bases; unmatched junction nucleotides: 14. Germline V gene sequence: CDR1 SEHNR, CDR2 FQNEAQ (reference sequence). DNA of the CDR3: TGTGCCAGCAGCCCCACGACAGGGTCCCCCCATAATGAGCAGTTCTTC. Its protein is CASSPTTGSPHNEQFF.

The gene calls are TRBV18 and TRBJ1-1; possible D gene TRBD1, 5 bases. This CDR3 has 11 residues. In germline, CDR1 is KGHSH, CDR2 LQKENI. The ends were cut back, 6 bases at V and 5 bases at J, with 7 bases in the middle. DNA for the CDR3: TGTGCCAGCTCTTGGGGGACTGAAGCTTTCTTT. It encodes CASSWGTEAFF.

J is TRBJ2-7 and V is TRBV6-5; tentatively, D is TRBD2 (6 bases). Germline values: CDR1 MNHEY, CDR2 SVGAGI. Trimming left V 5 bases short and J 4 bases short, with 12 bases between. This CDR3 has 13 amino acids. The CDR3, as DNA: TGTGCCAGCAGTCGTCCCGGGAGATACGAGCAGTACTTC. It yields the protein CASSRPGRYEQYF.

The V and J genes are TRBV4-1 and TRBJ2-7, with D tentatively TRBD1 (6 bases). Germline values: CDR1 MGHRA, CDR2 YSYEKL. With 0 bases removed from V and 3 bases from J, the gap between germline ends came to 12 bases. This CDR3 spans 15 amino acids. The DNA for the CDR3 is TGCGCCAGCAGCCAAGAACCCCGGGACAACTACGAGCAGTACTTC. Protein sequence: CASSQEPRDNYEQYF.

This sequence joins TRBV29-1 and TRBJ2-3; D is unresolved. Deletions cut 3 bases from V and 1 base from J, with 8 bases between. Germline CDR1 and CDR2: SQVTM and ANQGSEA. CDR3 length equals 13 residues. The DNA for the CDR3 is TGCAGCGTTGATATCGGCGGCACAGATACGCAGTATTTT. It codes for CSVDIGGTDTQYF.

The CDR3 DNA reads TGTGCCAGCAGCTACACTCCCTCGGACAGCACGAACACCGGGGAGCTGTTTTTT. It is translated as CASSYTPSDSTNTGELFF. The chain joins TRBV11-3 to TRBJ2-2, with D perhaps matching TRBD1 (6 bases). Germline V gene sequence: CDR1 SGHNT, CDR2 YENEEA. The CDR3 runs to 18 residues. V dropped 4 bases and J dropped 0 bases, with 18 bases sitting between them.

The V gene is TRBV6-5, the J gene TRBJ2-7; 8 positions agree with TRBD1. The CDR3 totals 15 residues. V was clipped by 3 bases and J by 1 base; unmatched bases: 5. Germline-derived CDR1 and CDR2 are MNHEY and SVGAGI. The CDR3: CASSYGQGASYEQYF. As DNA, the CDR3 is TGTGCCAGCAGTTATGGACAGGGCGCATCCTACGAGCAGTACTTC.

CDR3 amino acids: CASSTGGVEQFF. CDR3 nucleotides: TGTGCCAGTAGTACAGGGGGCGTTGAGCAGTTCTTC. The rearrangement links TRBV19 to TRBJ2-1, with 8 positions matching TRBD1. The CDR3 spans 12 residues. V was pared by 4 bases and J by 9 bases, with 2 bases of the junction left unmatched. Germline CDR1 reads LNHDA; CDR2 reads SQIVND (reference sequence). The full variable domain, rest sourced from reference TRBV19 and TRBJ2-1, is DGGITQSPKYLFRKEGQNVTLSCEQNLNHDAMYWYRQDPGQGLRLIYYSQIVNDFQKGDIAEGYSVSREKKESFPLTVTSAQKNPTAFYLCASSTGGVEQFFGPGTRLTVL.

The chain joins TRBV7-9 to TRBJ1-4; weak D call: TRBD1 (6 bases). The CDR3 extends over 15 amino acids. Germline lookup yields CDR1 SEHNR and CDR2 FQNEAQ (reference sequence). Trimming removed 8 bases at V and 5 bases at J, with 18 bases between. CDR3 nucleotide sequence: TGTGCCAGCCCAAATAACGATCAGGGGAATGAAAAACTGTTTTTT. Protein product: CASPNNDQGNEKLFF.

The chain joins TRBV27 to TRBJ2-7; D is unresolved. CDR1 is MNHEY and CDR2 is SMNVEV in the germline V gene (reference sequence). The length of the CDR3 is 14 residues. V dropped 6 bases and J dropped 6 bases, with 18 bases sitting between them. CDR3 region: CASSADLGKSEQYF. DNA for the CDR3: TGTGCCAGCAGCGCTGACTTGGGAAAGTCCGAGCAGTACTTC.

The chain is built from TRBV27 and TRBJ2-7; D is unclear. Looked up from germline, CDR1 is MNHEY and CDR2 is SMNVEV (reference sequence). The germline V and J ends were trimmed by 2 bases and 7 bases, with 15 bases remaining between them. This CDR3 is 14 amino acids long. This CDR3 is CASSLTGPGVEQYF. As DNA, the CDR3 is TGTGCCAGCAGTTTAACTGGCCCCGGAGTGGAGCAGTACTTC.

J is TRBJ2-7 and V is TRBV28, with TRBD2 matching over 9 bases. There are 15 residues in the CDR3. Germline V CDR1 and CDR2: MDHEN, SYDVKM. J gave up 0 bases and V 5 bases, and 5 bases lay outside the gene matches. The CDR3 sequence: CASSETSGSSYEQYF. Here the CDR3 DNA reads TGTGCCAGCAGTGAGACTAGCGGCAGCTCCTACGAGCAGTACTTC. The full variable domain, completed using reference TRBV28 and TRBJ2-7, is DVKVTQSSRYLVKRTGEKVFLECVQDMDHENMFWYRQDPGLGLRLIYFSYDVKMKEKGDIPEGYSVSREKKERFSLILESASTNQTSMYLCASSETSGSSYEQYFGPGTRLTVT.

This chain links TRBV7-9 with TRBJ2-7; D ambiguous. Germline V gene lookup returns CDR1 SEHNR and CDR2 FQNEAQ (reference sequence). The germline V and J ends were trimmed by 4 bases and 4 bases, with 11 bases remaining between them. This CDR3 region has 13 residues. The CDR3 DNA follows: TGTGCCAGCAGCTCCCCACGGAAGTACGAGCAGTACTTC. Translated: CASSSPRKYEQYF.

J is TRBJ1-5 and V is TRBV7-8, with a tentative D call TRBD1 (5 bases). This CDR3 contains 15 residues. Germline assignment: CDR1 SGHVS and CDR2 FQNEAQ. V lost 7 bases and J 4 bases, leaving 17 bases between the germline ends. CDR3 sequence reads: CASNPLGGRNQPQHF. The CDR3 DNA sequence: TGTGCCAGCAATCCTTTGGGGGGACGGAATCAGCCCCAGCATTTT.

The V and J genes are TRBV27 and TRBJ1-5; D not certain. The germline V gene has CDR1 MNHEY and CDR2 SMNVEV (reference sequence). CDR3 size: 13 residues. Trimming removed 6 bases from V and 0 bases from J, with 6 bases in between. CDR3 nucleotide sequence: TGTGCCAGCAGCTACAATAGCAATCAGCCCCAGCATTTT. Translation: CASSYNSNQPQHF.

The chain combines TRBV5-1 with TRBJ2-1; the match to TRBD2 covers 7 bases. Germline values: CDR1 SGHRS, CDR2 YFSETQ. V trimming: 4 bases; J trimming: 0 bases; junction bases outside the gene matches: 10. This CDR3 has 17 amino acids. CDR3 nucleotides: TGCGCCAGCAGCCCTGGTGGGCGGGAGAGCTCCTACAATGAGCAGTTCTTC. Amino acids: CASSPGGRESSYNEQFF.

This chain joins TRBV7-3 and TRBJ2-3; D not certain. Germline V lookup: CDR1 SGHTA, CDR2 FQGTGA. The CDR3 consists of 14 residues. Trimming stripped 5 bases from V and 1 base from J, with 10 bases between. The CDR3 spells CASSALLGTDTQYF. CDR3 nucleotide sequence: TGTGCCAGCAGCGCCCTCTTGGGCACAGATACGCAGTATTTT. Full variable domain (remainder filled in from reference TRBV7-3 and TRBJ2-3): GAGVSQTPSNKVTEKGKYVELRCDPISGHTALYWYRQSLGQGPEFLIYFQGTGAADDSGLPNDRFFAVRPEGSVSTLKIQRTERGDSAVYLCASSALLGTDTQYFGPGTRLTVL.

The V and J genes are TRBV28 and TRBJ2-1; D is uncertain. V lost 3 bases to trimming and J lost 2 bases, with 5 bases between them. Germline V CDR1 and CDR2: MDHEN, SYDVKM. This CDR3 is 13 amino acids long. DNA of the CDR3: TGTGCCAGCAGTTTGCAGACCTACAATGAGCAGTTCTTC. Encoded protein: CASSLQTYNEQFF.

This rearrangement joins TRBV7-9 to TRBJ2-7; 11 nucleotides match TRBD2. The germline V gene encodes CDR1 SEHNR and CDR2 FQNEAQ (reference sequence). The CDR3 is 18 amino acids. Trimming took 5 bases from V and 2 from J; bases not matched to a gene: 14. The CDR3 is CASSPGTSGYERAYEQYF. CDR3 DNA sequence: TGTGCCAGCAGCCCCGGGACTAGCGGCTATGAACGCGCCTACGAGCAGTACTTC.